The rows below give T cell receptor beta chains drawn from one sample of a study of OX40 agonist ivuxolimab in advanced cancers. Method: immunoSEQ multiplex PCR; TCRdb's copy keeps in-frame clones and lacks some. The sample lists 55,000 to 70,000 clones; 84% were seen once. The sample was CD4+ or CD8+ T cells sorted from blood, taken in a trial of the OX40 agonist ivuxolimab. The receptors stem from an adult with an advanced solid tumor such as melanoma, head and neck, liver or kidney cancer. Each CDR3 is given with its conserved first and last residue. Fields, in order: V gene, J gene, D gene, clone size, CDR3 DNA, CDR3 protein. A D gene is named only where the DNA matches it firmly. Clone size appears in some rows only: once, few, many, or a class for an expanded clone.

TRBV18	TRBJ2-7	-	-	TGTGCCAGCTCACCTGGGAATGCGAGGGAGCAGTACTTC	CASSPGNAREQYF
TRBV21-1	TRBJ1-5	-	few	TGTGCCAGCAGCACTCGGCCCCAGCATTTT	CASSTRPQHF
TRBV2	TRBJ2-7	-	-	TGTGCCAGCAGACCCGGACTCGGGACCTACGAGCAGTACTTC	CASRPGLGTYEQYF
TRBV10-1	TRBJ2-2	TRBD2	-	TGCGCCAGCAGCCCCCGAACTAGCGGGAGTGGGGAGCTGTTTTTT	CASSPRTSGSGELFF
TRBV16	TRBJ1-1	-	-	TGTGCCAGCAGCCAAGGGGGTCGTTCCGGGACCACTGAAGCTTTCTTT	CASSQGGRSGTTEAFF
TRBV27	TRBJ2-7	TRBD2	-	TGTGCCACTAGACTAGCGGGAGTCAACGAGCAGTACTTC	CATRLAGVNEQYF
TRBV10-3	TRBJ2-5	TRBD2	-	TGTGCCGCCTCCGGGACTAGCGGGAGGTATGGAGAGACCCAGTACTTC	CAASGTSGRYGETQYF
TRBV5-1	TRBJ2-3	TRBD2	-	TGCGCCAGCAGCTCAACTTTAGCGGGCCCTAGCACAGATACGCAGTATTTT	CASSSTLAGPSTDTQYF
TRBV7-9	TRBJ2-5	-	-	TGTGCCAGCAGCTTAGCGTTGGGTGAAGAGACCCAGTACTTC	CASSLALGEETQYF
TRBV19	TRBJ2-2	TRBD1	-	TGTGCCAGTAGTCTGGGGACAGGAAACACCGGGGAGCTGTTTTTT	CASSLGTGNTGELFF
TRBV12-2	TRBJ2-7	-	-	TGTGCAAGTCGCTTACCCACCTTTGTCTCCCCCTCCTACGAGCAGTACTTC	CASRLPTFVSPSYEQYF
TRBV30	TRBJ1-5	-	-	TGTGCCTGGAGTGGCTACAGTCGGAATCAGCCCCAGCATTTT	CAWSGYSRNQPQHF
TRBV30	TRBJ2-7	TRBD1	-	TGTGCCTGGACAGGGGGCCTTTCCTACGAGCAGTACTTC	CAWTGGLSYEQYF
TRBV5-1	TRBJ1-1	-	-	TGCGCCAGCAGGACACTACAAGGGGAGAACACTGAAGCTTTCTTT	CASRTLQGENTEAFF
TRBV5-4	TRBJ2-2	-	-	TGTGCCAGCTCCGGGGGTGGGACCGGGGAGCTGTTTTTT	CASSGGGTGELFF
TRBV28	TRBJ2-7	TRBD1	-	TGTGCCAGCAGTTTAGACAGACAGGGGTTTGAGGACGAGCAGTACTTC	CASSLDRQGFEDEQYF
TRBV9	TRBJ1-5	-	-	TGTGCCAGCAGCATCCTTCCTGGTCAGCCCCAGCATTTT	CASSILPGQPQHF
TRBV9	TRBJ1-1	-	-	TGTGCCAGCAGCTTCCAGGGGAACACTGAAGCTTTCTTT	CASSFQGNTEAFF
TRBV7-2	TRBJ2-2	-	-	TGTGCCAGCAGCTTATCTTCGGGCAGACACACCGGGGAGCTGTTTTTT	CASSLSSGRHTGELFF
TRBV25-1	TRBJ2-1	TRBD1	-	TGTGCCAGCAGTGCCGACAGGGTCTACTACAATGAGCAGTTCTTC	CASSADRVYYNEQFF
TRBV11-2	TRBJ2-1	-	-	TGTGCCAGCAGCTTAGTAAGTACGCGGGGGCCCTACAATGAGCAGTTCTTC	CASSLVSTRGPYNEQFF
TRBV28	TRBJ2-1	TRBD1	-	TGTGCCAGCAGTTTGGGGGGACAGGGGGGTAGGGTCGAGTTCTTC	CASSLGGQGGRVEFF
TRBV28	TRBJ1-5	-	-	TGTGCCAGCAGTTTATCCATGACAGATAGCAATCAGCCCCAGCATTTT	CASSLSMTDSNQPQHF
TRBV27	TRBJ1-5	-	-	TGTGCCAGCAGTTTCGGACCGGGACCGTCCAATCAGCCCCAGCATTTT	CASSFGPGPSNQPQHF
TRBV7-8	TRBJ1-2	TRBD1	-	TGTGCCAGCAGCCCCCGGACAGGGGGTACCTATGGCTACACCTTC	CASSPRTGGTYGYTF
TRBV7-9	TRBJ2-5	TRBD2	-	TGTGCCAGCAGCTTACGGACGGGACTAGCGGGACCCTCCCAAGAGACCCAGTACTTC	CASSLRTGLAGPSQETQYF
TRBV2	TRBJ1-2	-	-	TGTGCCAGCAGTGTTAACCAGGGAATTAACTATGGCTACACCTTC	CASSVNQGINYGYTF
TRBV5-6	TRBJ2-7	TRBD2	-	TGTGCCAGCAGCCGCGGGGGAGAGCAGTACTTC	CASSRGGEQYF
TRBV5-1	TRBJ1-2	-	-	TGCGCCAGCAGCTCGCCAGGGGCGCCGGGAGGCTACACCTTC	CASSSPGAPGGYTF
TRBV29-1	TRBJ2-7	TRBD1	-	TGCAGCGTTGACCTGGAGTCGACAGGGGGAGGGTACGAGCAGTACTTC	CSVDLESTGGGYEQYF
TRBV6-1	TRBJ2-2	TRBD2	-	TGTGCCAGCAGCCTAGCGGGAACCGGGGAGCTGTTTTTT	CASSLAGTGELFF
TRBV18	TRBJ2-5	-	-	TGTGCCAGCTCACCGCCAGGGGTGAAGGAGACCCAGTACTTC	CASSPPGVKETQYF
TRBV19	TRBJ2-1	TRBD2	-	TGTGCCAGTAGATCGGGACTAGCGGGAGGATCCAATGAGCAGTTCTTC	CASRSGLAGGSNEQFF
TRBV30	TRBJ1-4	-	-	TGTGCCTGGTCAAACAGGGCGGGTGAAAAACTGTTTTTT	CAWSNRAGEKLFF
TRBV9	TRBJ1-1	-	once	TGTGCCAGCAGCCCAGGGACCGTCCCAATGAACACTGAAGCTTTCTTT	CASSPGTVPMNTEAFF
TRBV9	TRBJ2-1	-	-	TGTGCCAGCAGCGTCGAAGACTACTACAATGAGCAGTTCTTC	CASSVEDYYNEQFF
TRBV4-1	TRBJ1-1	-	few	TGCGCCAGCAGGACGACAGCCAACACTGAAGCTTTCTTT	CASRTTANTEAFF
TRBV7-9	TRBJ2-3	-	-	TGTGCCAGCAGCGCCACGGGGTCTAGCACAGATACGCAGTATTTT	CASSATGSSTDTQYF
TRBV2	TRBJ1-1	-	-	TGTGCCAGCAGCCGGGCCATGGGTGGTAACACTGAAGCTTTCTTT	CASSRAMGGNTEAFF
TRBV2	TRBJ1-2	-	few	TGTGCCAGCACCCCGGATGTCTCGAGCGGCTACACCTTC	CASTPDVSSGYTF
TRBV28	TRBJ2-1	-	-	TGTGCCAGCAGTTCTCAGGCCGGTCTGAACAATGAGCAGTTCTTC	CASSSQAGLNNEQFF
TRBV18	TRBJ2-7	-	-	TGTGCCAGCTCACCCCAGCAGGGAAGGGAGCAGTACTTC	CASSPQQGREQYF
TRBV7-2	TRBJ2-3	-	-	TGTGCCAGCAGCTCAAACTATATAGATACGCAGTATTTT	CASSSNYIDTQYF
TRBV6-6	TRBJ1-6	-	-	TGTGCCAGCAGTTACTCGGACAGTAATTCACCCCTCCACTTT	CASSYSDSNSPLHF
TRBV19	TRBJ2-5	TRBD1	-	TGTGCCAGTAGTAAGGGGGCCGGAGAAGAGACCCAGTACTTC	CASSKGAGEETQYF
TRBV5-6	TRBJ1-2	-	-	TGTGCCAGCAGCTTGGTGGGGAGAGGGGGCTACACCTTC	CASSLVGRGGYTF
TRBV18	TRBJ2-7	TRBD1	-	TGTGCCAGCTCACCCCCCGGGACAGGGGGCGAGCAGTACTTC	CASSPPGTGGEQYF
TRBV7-8	TRBJ1-3	-	-	TGTGCCAGCAGTCCACCAAATGTAGTGAGAAACACCATATATTTT	CASSPPNVVRNTIYF
TRBV30	TRBJ2-2	-	-	TGTGCCTGGAGTTTTTGGGCCGGGGAGCTGTTTTTT	CAWSFWAGELFF
TRBV28	TRBJ2-1	TRBD2	-	TGTGCCAGCAGGAACCTAGCGGGGGGAAGCAATGAGCAGTTCTTC	CASRNLAGGSNEQFF
TRBV21-1	TRBJ2-3	-	-	TGTGCCAGCAGTACAAAGACGGGGCGGGGATACACAGATACGCAGTATTTT	CASSTKTGRGYTDTQYF
TRBV6-6	TRBJ2-1	-	-	TGTGCCAGCAGCCCCGGGGCGGATGAGCAGTTCTTC	CASSPGADEQFF
TRBV28	TRBJ1-5	-	-	TGTGCCAGCAGTTTAGGGGTGCCGCCCCAGCATTTT	CASSLGVPPQHF
TRBV2	TRBJ2-3	TRBD2	-	TGTGCCAGCAGTGTGGAGCGGGGCTCGGATACGCAGTATTTT	CASSVERGSDTQYF
TRBV2	TRBJ1-4	-	-	TGTGCCAGCAGCTTATTATCGGGAGATGAAAAACTGTTTTTT	CASSLLSGDEKLFF
TRBV19	TRBJ2-7	TRBD1	-	TGTGCCAGTAGTATGGGACAGGGGTACGAGCAGTACTTC	CASSMGQGYEQYF